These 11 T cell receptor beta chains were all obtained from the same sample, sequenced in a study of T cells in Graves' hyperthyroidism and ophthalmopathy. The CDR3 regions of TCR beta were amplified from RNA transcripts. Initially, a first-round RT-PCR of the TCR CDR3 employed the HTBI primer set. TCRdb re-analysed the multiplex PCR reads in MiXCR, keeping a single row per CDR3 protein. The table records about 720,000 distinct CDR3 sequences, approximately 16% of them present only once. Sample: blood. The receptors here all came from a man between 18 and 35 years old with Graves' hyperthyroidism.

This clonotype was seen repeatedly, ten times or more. CDR3 sequence (DNA): TGTGCCAGCAGTTTATCATCGCGGGACTCCCAAGAGACCCAGTACTTC. It translates to CASSLSSRDSQETQYF. The chain combines TRBV28 with TRBJ2-5; D is possibly TRBD2 (6 bases). The CDR3 totals 16 residues. Between the trimmed V and J ends, which lost 1 base and 1 base, there was a span of 13 bases. Germline-derived CDR1 and CDR2 are MDHEN and SYDVKM.

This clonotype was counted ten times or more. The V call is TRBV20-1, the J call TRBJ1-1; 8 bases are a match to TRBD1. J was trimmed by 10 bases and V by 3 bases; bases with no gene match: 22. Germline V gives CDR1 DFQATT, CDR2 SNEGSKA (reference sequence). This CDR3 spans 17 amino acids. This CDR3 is CSASASPGQGWHEGAFF. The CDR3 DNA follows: TGCAGTGCTAGCGCTAGCCCCGGACAGGGATGGCATGAAGGAGCTTTCTTT.

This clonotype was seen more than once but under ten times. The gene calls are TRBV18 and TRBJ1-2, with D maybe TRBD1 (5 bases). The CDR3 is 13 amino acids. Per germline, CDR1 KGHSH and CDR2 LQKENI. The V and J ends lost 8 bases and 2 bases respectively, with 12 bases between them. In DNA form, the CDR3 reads TGTGCCAGCGGCGTCGGGGGAAACTATGGCTACACCTTC. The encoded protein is CASGVGGNYGYTF. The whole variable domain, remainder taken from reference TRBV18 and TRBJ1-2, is NAGVMQNPRHLVRRRGQEARLRCSPMKGHSHVYWYRQLPEEGLKFMVYLQKENIIDESGMPKERFSAEFPKEGPSILRIQQVVRGDSAAYFCASGVGGNYGYTFGSGTRLTVV.

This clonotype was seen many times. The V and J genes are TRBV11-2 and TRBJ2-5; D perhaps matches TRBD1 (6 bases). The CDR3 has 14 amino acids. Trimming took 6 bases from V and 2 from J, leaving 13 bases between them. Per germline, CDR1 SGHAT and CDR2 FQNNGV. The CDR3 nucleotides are TGTGCCAGCAGGGGGGCCAACAGTCAAGAGACCCAGTACTTC. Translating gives CASRGANSQETQYF.

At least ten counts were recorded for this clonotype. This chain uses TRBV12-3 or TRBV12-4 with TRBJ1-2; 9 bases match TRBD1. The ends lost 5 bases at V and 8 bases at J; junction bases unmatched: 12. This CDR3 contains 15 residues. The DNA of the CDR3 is TGTGCCAGCAGTCTCCACAGACAGGGGGGTTCCGGCTACACCTTC. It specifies CASSLHRQGGSGYTF.

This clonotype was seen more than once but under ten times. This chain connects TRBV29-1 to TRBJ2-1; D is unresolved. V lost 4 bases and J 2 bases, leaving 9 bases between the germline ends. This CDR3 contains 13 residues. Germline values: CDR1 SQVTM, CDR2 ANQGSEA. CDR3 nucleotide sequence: TGCAGCGTTGGGCGACCCACCTACAATGAGCAGTTCTTC. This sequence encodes CSVGRPTYNEQFF.

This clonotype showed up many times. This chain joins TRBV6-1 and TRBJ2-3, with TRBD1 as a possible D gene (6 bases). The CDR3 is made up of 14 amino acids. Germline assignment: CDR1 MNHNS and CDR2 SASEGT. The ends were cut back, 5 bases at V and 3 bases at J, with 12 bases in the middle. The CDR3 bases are TGTGCCAGCAGTTCAGACAGGCCGACAGATACGCAGTATTTT. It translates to CASSSDRPTDTQYF.

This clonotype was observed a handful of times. CDR3 coding DNA: TGCAGCGTTGGTAAAAGGGCACTAGCGGAGGGGTATGAGCAGTTCTTC. It translates to CSVGKRALAEGYEQFF. The rearrangement joins TRBV29-1 to TRBJ2-1; 8 bases agree with TRBD2. The germline gives CDR1 SQVTM, CDR2 ANQGSEA. The CDR3 runs 16 residues. The V segment lost 4 bases and the J segment 8 bases; nucleotides outside the gene matches: 16.

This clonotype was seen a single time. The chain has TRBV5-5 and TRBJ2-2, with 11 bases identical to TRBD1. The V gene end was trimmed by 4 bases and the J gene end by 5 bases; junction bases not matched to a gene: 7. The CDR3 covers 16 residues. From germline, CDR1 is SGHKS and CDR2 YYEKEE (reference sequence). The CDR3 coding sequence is TGTGCCAGCAGCCGCGGACAGGGGGCGCTTACCGGGGAGCTGTTTTTT. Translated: CASSRGQGALTGELFF.

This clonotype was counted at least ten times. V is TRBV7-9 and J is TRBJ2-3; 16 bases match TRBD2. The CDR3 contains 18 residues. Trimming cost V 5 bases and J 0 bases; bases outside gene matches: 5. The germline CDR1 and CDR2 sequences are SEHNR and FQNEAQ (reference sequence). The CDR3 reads CASSTGLAGGPSTDTQYF. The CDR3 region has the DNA TGTGCCAGCAGCACGGGACTAGCGGGAGGGCCGAGCACAGATACGCAGTATTTT.

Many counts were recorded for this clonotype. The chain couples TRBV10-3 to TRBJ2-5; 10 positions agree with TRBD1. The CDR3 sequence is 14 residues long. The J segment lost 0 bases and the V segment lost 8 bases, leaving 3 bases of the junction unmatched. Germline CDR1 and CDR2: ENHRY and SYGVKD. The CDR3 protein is CAIGGQGNQETQYF. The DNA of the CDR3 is TGTGCCATCGGGGGACAGGGGAACCAAGAGACCCAGTACTTC.